Sequencing of this T cell receptor (beta chain) was carried out in a study of shared clonotypes between healthy human individuals. Between the trimmed V and J ends, which lost 4 bases and 1 base, there was a span of 11 bases. This CDR3 comprises 14 residues. Germline V gives CDR1 SGHRS, CDR2 YFSETQ. TCRdb's table, derived via immunoSEQ multiplex PCR, lists solely in-frame clones and lacks some. The table has roughly 2 million clones, over 85% seen once. The chain couples TRBV5-1 to TRBJ1-1; D may be TRBD1 (6 bases). The sample consisted of naive CD4+ T cells sorted from blood. The subset is: CD45RA+ positively selected. This TCR came from a young man in good health. The DNA for the CDR3 is TGCGCCAGCAGCAGGGGGGAGGAGAACACTGAAGCTTTCTTT. Translated: CASSRGEENTEAFF.